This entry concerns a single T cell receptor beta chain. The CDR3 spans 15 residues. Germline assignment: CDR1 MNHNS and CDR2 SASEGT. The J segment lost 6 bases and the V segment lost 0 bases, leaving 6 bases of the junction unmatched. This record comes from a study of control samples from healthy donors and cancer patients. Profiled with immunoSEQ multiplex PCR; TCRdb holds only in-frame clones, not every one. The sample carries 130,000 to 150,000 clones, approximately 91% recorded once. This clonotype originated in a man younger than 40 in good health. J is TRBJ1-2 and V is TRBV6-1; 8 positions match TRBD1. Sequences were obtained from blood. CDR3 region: CASSEAAGQVHGYTF. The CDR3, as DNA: TGTGCCAGCAGTGAAGCCGCGGGACAGGTCCATGGCTACACCTTC.